Below, 16 T cell receptor beta chains from the same sample are listed, as sequenced in a study of graft-versus-host responses after intestinal transplantation. Measured with immunoSEQ multiplex PCR; TCRdb has only the in-frame clones, and not every one. The sample holds under 90,000 clones, nearly 90% seen once. These TCRs' antigens remain unknown. This specimen consisted of unstimulated CD8+ T cells sorted from spleen or lymph node cells, obtained before transplant. All receptors come from a human donor who was the organ donor for an intestinal transplant.

The chain uses TRBV7-9 and TRBJ2-1; no firm D call. Deletions cut 2 bases from V and 7 bases from J, with 12 bases between. Germline V gene lookup returns CDR1 SEHNR and CDR2 FQNEAQ (reference sequence). CDR3 length: 14 residues. The CDR3 DNA is TGTGCCAGCAGCTTACGTGTGGGCAGGAATGAGCAGTTCTTC. The encoded protein is CASSLRVGRNEQFF.

The V gene is TRBV6-1, the J gene TRBJ2-6; TRBD1 is a possible D gene (5 bases). Germline CDR1 MNHNS, CDR2 SASEGT. The CDR3 spans 16 residues. Between the trimmed V and J ends, which lost 4 bases and 5 bases, there was a span of 15 bases. DNA for the CDR3: TGTGCCAGCAGTGCCGTACAGGAGCTCAGGGCCAACGTCCTGACTTTC. Translation gives CASSAVQELRANVLTF.

The rearrangement uses TRBV28 and TRBJ2-1; no definite D call. The germline V and J ends were trimmed by 3 bases and 0 bases, with 6 bases remaining between them. CDR1 is MDHEN, CDR2 SYDVKM, per germline. The CDR3 length is 14 residues. In nucleotides, the CDR3 is TGTGCCAGCAGTTTGCTAAGCTCCTACAATGAGCAGTTCTTC. Translated: CASSLLSSYNEQFF.

The chain recombines TRBV15 with TRBJ1-1; the D is unclear. The V end was cut by 1 base, the J end by 8 bases, with 17 bases between. Germline loops: CDR1 LNHNV, CDR2 YYDKDF (reference sequence). This CDR3 region has 15 residues. The CDR3 reads CATSRASALLGEAFF. The CDR3 DNA reads TGTGCCACCAGCAGAGCGTCCGCCCTTCTCGGGGAAGCTTTCTTT. The full variable domain, completed using reference TRBV15 and TRBJ1-1, is DAMVIQNPRYQVTQFGKPVTLSCSQTLNHNVMYWYQQKSSQAPKLLFHYYDKDFNNEADTPDNFQSRRPNTSFCFLDIRSPGLGDTAMYLCATSRASALLGEAFFGQGTRLTVV.

The chain employs TRBV11-2 and TRBJ2-5; 12 nucleotides match TRBD2. Germline loops: CDR1 SGHAT, CDR2 FQNNGV. This CDR3 is built from 17 residues. Trimming removed 7 bases from V and 0 bases from J; junction bases left unmatched: 9. In DNA form, the CDR3 reads TGTGCCAGCACCAGGGCTAGCGGGGGGGTGGACCAAGAGACCCAGTACTTC. Its translation is CASTRASGGVDQETQYF.

The CDR3 sequence: CASSSLGQGLPQPQHF. The CDR3 nucleotides read TGTGCCAGCAGTTCCCTGGGACAGGGTTTGCCTCAGCCCCAGCATTTT. This chain uses TRBV28 with TRBJ1-5, with 9 bases identical to TRBD1. CDR3 length: 16 residues. Losses at the gene ends were 4 bases for V and 6 bases for J; bases not matched to a gene: 10. CDR1 MDHEN and CDR2 SYDVKM come from the germline V gene.

The chain carries TRBV9 and TRBJ2-5; a possible D gene is TRBD1 (5 bases). This CDR3 has 14 residues. The germline V and J ends were trimmed by 4 bases and 3 bases, with 13 bases remaining between them. Looked up from germline, CDR1 is SGDLS and CDR2 is YYNGEE. In DNA form, the CDR3 reads TGTGCCAGCAGCCTTAGGGGCAGGGAAGAGACCCAGTACTTC. As protein: CASSLRGREETQYF.

The CDR3 coding sequence is TGTGCCAGCAGTCCACCGGGAACCTACGAGCAGTACGTC. This codes for CASSPPGTYEQYV. V gene TRBV7-9 combines with J gene TRBJ2-7; possibly TRBD2 for D (5 bases). V gave up 6 bases and J gave up 2 bases, with 11 bases separating them. The CDR3 runs 13 residues. Germline-derived CDR1 and CDR2 are SEHNR and FQNEAQ (reference sequence).

The gene calls are TRBV28 and TRBJ1-5, with TRBD1 matching 9 bases. This CDR3 has 17 residues. With V trimmed by 8 bases and J by 0 bases, 11 bases remained unmatched. From germline, CDR1 is MDHEN and CDR2 SYDVKM. The CDR3 loop is CASRDREVGYSNQPQHF. The DNA for the CDR3 is TGTGCCAGCCGGGACAGGGAAGTCGGATATAGCAATCAGCCCCAGCATTTT.

The J gene is TRBJ2-1, the V gene TRBV11-1; 8 bases map to TRBD1. Trimming removed 3 bases from V and 5 bases from J; junction bases left unmatched: 6. CDR3 length: 15 residues. From germline, CDR1 is SGHAT and CDR2 FQDESV (reference sequence). The CDR3 region has the DNA TGTGCCAGCAGCTTTCTCCCGGGACAGGACAATGAGCAGTTCTTC. Protein: CASSFLPGQDNEQFF.

V usage is TRBV7-8 and J usage is TRBJ2-7, with 11 bases lining up with TRBD2. There are 17 residues in the CDR3. Per germline, CDR1 SGHVS and CDR2 FQNEAQ. Germline trimming cut 5 bases from V and 6 bases from J; bases unmatched to any gene: 15. CDR3 sequence: CASSLPGTSGPNSEQYV. DNA of the CDR3: TGTGCCAGCAGCCTCCCCGGGACTAGCGGTCCCAACAGCGAGCAGTACGTC.

The rearrangement joins TRBV11-3 to TRBJ1-5, with 7 nucleotides matching TRBD1. There are 18 residues in the CDR3. V shed 3 bases and J 2 bases; nucleotides not matched to a gene: 13. Per germline, CDR1 SGHNT and CDR2 YENEEA. This chain's CDR3 is CASSLESDRVIGNQPQHF. The CDR3 DNA reads TGTGCCAGCAGCTTGGAATCTGACAGGGTCATTGGCAATCAGCCCCAGCATTTT.

This clone appeared once. The rearrangement links TRBV7-9 to TRBJ2-5; D possibly corresponds to TRBD2 (6 bases). V lost 0 bases, J lost 5 bases, and 10 bases lay in between. The CDR3 runs 14 residues. The germline CDR1 and CDR2 sequences are SEHNR and FQNEAQ (reference sequence). For the CDR3, the DNA is TGTGCCAGCAGCTTAGCCCGGGAGCGGGAGACCCAGTACTTC. Its translation: CASSLARERETQYF.

V gene TRBV12-5 combines with J gene TRBJ2-1; D remains ambiguous. CDR1 and CDR2 from the germline V gene are LGHNT and FRNRAP. V was trimmed by 2 bases and J by 0 bases, leaving 11 bases between them. The CDR3 is made up of 16 amino acids. In DNA, the CDR3 is TGTGCTAGTGGTTTGCCGACTCCGAGCTCCTACAATGAGCAGTTCTTC. This translates into CASGLPTPSSYNEQFF.

The chain couples TRBV2 to TRBJ1-4, with a tentative D call TRBD1 (6 bases). The CDR3 contains 15 residues. Germline CDR1 reads SNHLY; CDR2 reads FYNNEI. V was clipped by 6 bases and J by 4 bases, with 15 bases between them. The CDR3 nucleotides are TGTGCCAGCAGGAAAAAGAGGGGGAATAATGAAAAACTGTTTTTT. This sequence encodes CASRKKRGNNEKLFF.

This chain connects TRBV19 to TRBJ1-5; D unresolved. Germline V gene data show CDR1 as LNHDA and CDR2 as SQIVND (reference sequence). The CDR3 runs to 17 residues. Trimming removed 3 bases at V and 2 bases at J, with 17 bases between. CDR3: CASSIDILPGGNQPQHF. The CDR3 nucleotides read TGTGCCAGTAGTATTGATATCCTCCCCGGGGGCAATCAGCCCCAGCATTTT. Based on the CDR3 plus reference TRBV19 and TRBJ1-5, the full variable domain is DGGITQSPKYLFRKEGQNVTLSCEQNLNHDAMYWYRQDPGQGLRLIYYSQIVNDFQKGDIAEGYSVSREKKESFPLTVTSAQKNPTAFYLCASSIDILPGGNQPQHFGDGTRLSIL.